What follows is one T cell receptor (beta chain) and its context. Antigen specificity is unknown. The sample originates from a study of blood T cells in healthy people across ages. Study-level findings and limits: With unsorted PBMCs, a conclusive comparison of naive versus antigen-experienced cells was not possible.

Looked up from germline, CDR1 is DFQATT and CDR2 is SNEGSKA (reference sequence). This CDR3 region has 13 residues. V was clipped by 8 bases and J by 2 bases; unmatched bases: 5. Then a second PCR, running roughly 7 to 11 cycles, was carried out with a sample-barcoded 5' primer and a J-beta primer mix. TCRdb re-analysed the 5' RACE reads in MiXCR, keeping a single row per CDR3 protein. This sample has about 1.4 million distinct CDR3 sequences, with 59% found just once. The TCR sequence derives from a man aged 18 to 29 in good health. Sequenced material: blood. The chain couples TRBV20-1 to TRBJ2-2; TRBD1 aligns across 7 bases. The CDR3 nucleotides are TGCAGTCCCAGGGACAGAAACACCGGGGAGCTGTTTTTT. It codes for CSPRDRNTGELFF.